Below are 4 T cell receptor beta chains sequenced from a single sample in a study of T cell repertoires in cytomegalovirus infection. In TCRdb, the reads were re-called with MiXCR into one record per CDR3 protein. The data show 200,000 to 300,000 distinct CDR3 sequences, over 8% seen once. The sequencing input was PBMCs. The receptors stem from a human donor in good health (CMV status not recorded). Some clones in this sample may be carry-over from other donors' samples.

In its sample, this clonotype was seen many times. The genes are TRBV11-2 and TRBJ1-1; weak D call: TRBD1 (5 bases). Per the germline V gene, CDR1 is SGHAT and CDR2 is FQNNGV. V lost 5 bases and J lost 8, with 12 bases in between. The length of the CDR3 is 12 residues. The chain's CDR3 is CASSRGRAEAFF. The CDR3 coding sequence is TGTGCCAGCAGCCGGGGACGGGCAGAAGCTTTCTTT.

This clonotype was detected ten times or more. V gene TRBV2 combines with J gene TRBJ1-1; D is undetermined. The CDR3 has 12 amino acids. Per germline, CDR1 SNHLY and CDR2 FYNNEI. The V and J ends lost 6 bases and 6 bases respectively, with 11 bases between them. This CDR3 is CASSQTLPEAFF. DNA for the CDR3: TGTGCCAGCAGCCAGACCCTACCTGAAGCTTTCTTT.

The chain couples TRBV28 to TRBJ2-7, with TRBD1 matching over 7 bases. The length of the CDR3 is 12 residues. The J segment lost 2 bases and the V segment lost 8 bases, leaving 3 bases of the junction unmatched. Germline V lookup: CDR1 MDHEN, CDR2 SYDVKM. Here the CDR3 reads CASGQVAYEQYF. CDR3 DNA sequence: TGTGCCAGCGGACAGGTTGCCTACGAGCAGTACTTC.

This clonotype has just a few counts. This sequence joins TRBV20-1 and TRBJ2-7, with TRBD1 identical over 8 bases. The CDR3 consists of 12 residues. Losses at the gene ends were 7 bases for V and 3 bases for J; bases not matched to a gene: 5. Germline CDR1 is DFQATT and CDR2 is SNEGSKA (reference sequence). The CDR3 DNA reads as TGCAGTGTTCCGGGACAGGACTACGAGCAGTACTTC. Protein product: CSVPGQDYEQYF.